This T cell receptor beta chain was recorded in a study of cytomegalovirus exposure and HLA in healthy donors. Use of 60 Vbeta and 13 Jbeta primers characterized the PCR. Assay: immunoSEQ multiplex PCR; the TCRdb copy retains only in-frame clones and omits some. This table holds some 210,000 clones, roughly 80% found once. Study-wide results and limits: Using a false discovery rate of 0.05, a later analysis showed that around 16,000 TCR beta sequences were associated with HLA alleles. Accounts indicate the classifier identified cytomegalovirus status with strong specificity and sensitivity. Clonal expansion, a later analysis showed, was greater in HLA-associated TCR beta chains than in equally common others.

Trimming left V 3 bases short and J 4 bases short, with 6 bases between. The CDR3 is 12 amino acids. Germline CDR1 and CDR2: ENHRY and SYGVKD. As concerns this clone: Its antigen is unidentified.

The sequencing input was PBMCs. This clonotype was obtained from a woman aged 25 to 39 in good health and CMV-seropositive. This rearrangement joins TRBV10-3 to TRBJ1-2, with D perhaps matching TRBD1 (5 bases). This CDR3 reads CAISETGYGYTF. CDR3 DNA: TGTGCCATCAGTGAAACAGGCTATGGCTACACCTTC.